Shown below are 29 T cell receptor beta chains from a single sample sequenced in a study of blood T cells in healthy people across ages. With a J-beta primer mix and a sample-barcoded 5' primer, a second PCR ran roughly 7 to 11 cycles. TCRdb re-called the 5' RACE reads through MiXCR, storing one row per CDR3 protein. The sample holds some 790,000 distinct CDR3 sequences, more than 25% seen once. The material sequenced was blood. Receptors originate from a woman older than 75 in good health.

In its sample, this clonotype was seen many times. This chain connects TRBV7-2 to TRBJ2-7; D may be TRBD1 (7 bases). The length of the CDR3 is 18 residues. CDR1 and CDR2 (germline): SGHTA, FQGNSA. With 1 base removed from V and 2 bases from J, the gap between germline ends came to 21 bases. The CDR3 region is CASSLEGAAWGVPYEQYF. The CDR3 nucleotides are TGTGCCAGCAGCTTAGAGGGGGCTGCCTGGGGGGTGCCCTACGAGCAGTACTTC.

The chain employs TRBV3-1 and TRBJ1-1; D gene ambiguous. In germline, CDR1 is LGHDT, CDR2 YNNKEL (reference sequence). The CDR3 length is 16 residues. The V gene lost 2 bases and the J gene lost 0 bases, with 13 bases spanning the gap. As DNA, the CDR3 is TGTGCCAGCAGCCAATATTCAAACGGCATGAACACTGAAGCTTTCTTT. As protein: CASSQYSNGMNTEAFF.

On this clonotype itself: Being one base from a much bigger clone, this may be a read error. The V and J genes are TRBV29-1 and TRBJ2-5; D gene unclear. Trimming stripped 7 bases from V and 2 bases from J, with 11 bases between. From germline, CDR1 is SQVTM and CDR2 ANQGSEA. The length of the CDR3 is 12 residues. The CDR3 bases are TGCAGCGGTGGTGGAGTACAAGAGACCCAGTACTTC. This translates into CSGGGVQETQYF.

This clonotype was counted ten times or more. CDR3 nucleotide sequence: TGTGCCAGTAGTTCCTCGGCGGTGGAGACCCAGTACTTC. This sequence encodes CASSSSAVETQYF. The chain employs TRBV19 and TRBJ2-5; D uncertain. The V end lost 5 bases, the J end lost 5 bases, and 12 bases lay between the germline ends. Germline V gene sequence: CDR1 LNHDA, CDR2 SQIVND (reference sequence). The CDR3 sequence is 13 residues long.

The table lists this clonotype with many counts. This chain uses TRBV29-1 with TRBJ1-2; a weak D match, TRBD1 (5 bases). Per the germline V gene, CDR1 is SQVTM and CDR2 is ANQGSEA. CDR3 size: 11 residues. The germline V and J ends were trimmed by 6 bases and 3 bases, with 8 bases remaining between them. The CDR3 sequence is CSVVQDYGYTF. CDR3 nucleotides: TGCAGCGTGGTACAGGACTATGGCTACACCTTC. The whole variable domain, remainder taken from reference TRBV29-1 and TRBJ1-2, is SAVISQKPSRDICQRGTSLTIQCQVDSQVTMMFWYRQQPGQSLTLIATANQGSEATYESGFVIDKFPISRPNLTFSTLTVSNMSPEDSSIYLCSVVQDYGYTFGSGTRLTVV.

The rearrangement links TRBV7-9 to TRBJ2-1, with D tentatively TRBD1 or TRBD2 (5 bases each). Germline V gene data show CDR1 as SEHNR and CDR2 as FQNEAQ (reference sequence). V was trimmed by 6 bases and J by 8 bases, leaving 20 bases between them. This CDR3 comprises 15 residues. The CDR3 reads CASSAGTVVAHEQFF. For the CDR3, the DNA is TGTGCCAGCAGTGCCGGGACGGTCGTTGCGCATGAGCAGTTCTTC.

This clonotype was picked up many times. This chain connects TRBV3-1 to TRBJ2-4; D call uncertain. The DNA end is more similar to TRBJ2-7, so the J call may be wrong. Germline V lookup: CDR1 LGHDT, CDR2 YNNKEL (reference sequence). The CDR3 has 13 residues. The CDR3 nucleotides read TGTGCCAGCAGCCATTACGGTGAGCCCGAGCAGTACTTC. Encoded protein: CASSHYGEPEQYF.

CDR3 protein: CASSYLAGDTDTQYF. The CDR3 coding sequence is TGCGCCAGCAGCTATCTAGCGGGGGACACAGATACGCAGTATTTT. The V gene is TRBV5-1, the J gene TRBJ2-3, with 10 bases identical to TRBD2. The ends lost 3 bases at V and 2 bases at J; junction bases unmatched: 3. The CDR3 runs 15 residues. Germline-derived CDR1 and CDR2 are SGHRS and YFSETQ.

The chain has TRBV10-3 and TRBJ1-3; possibly TRBD1 for D (5 bases). With 6 bases removed from V and 0 bases from J, the gap between germline ends came to 9 bases. This CDR3 comprises 14 residues. Germline-derived CDR1 and CDR2 are ENHRY and SYGVKD. CDR3 coding DNA: TGTGCCATCAGCGCAGGGTACTCTGGAAACACCATATATTTT. It codes for CAISAGYSGNTIYF.

The chain is built from TRBV20-1 and TRBJ2-5; D call uncertain. The tail of the sequence fits TRBJ2-7 better, so the J call may be wrong. The CDR3 is 14 residues long. Germline CDR1 reads DFQATT; CDR2 reads SNEGSKA (reference sequence). The CDR3 DNA sequence: TGCAGTGCTAGAGATCTTTCGTGGGACTACGAGCAGTACTTC. It translates to CSARDLSWDYEQYF.

A word on this clonotype: One base away lies a much larger clone, so this may be a sequencing read error. The J gene is TRBJ1-6, the V gene TRBV5-5; D unresolved. Germline assignment: CDR1 SGHKS and CDR2 YYEKEE (reference sequence). The CDR3 contains 14 residues. CDR3 sequence (DNA): TGTGCCAGCAGCGCGTCTCTTTCGGATTCACCCCCCCACTTT. The encoded protein is CASSASLSDSPPHF.

With regard to this clonotype: A much larger clone differs from this one at a single base, so this may be a read error. The V call is TRBV30, the J call TRBJ2-1, with 13 nucleotides matching TRBD2. The DNA end is more similar to TRBJ2-7, so the J call may be wrong. The CDR3 covers 15 residues. Germline V gene sequence: CDR1 GTSNPN, CDR2 SVGIG (reference sequence). In DNA, the CDR3 is TGTTCTCGGGGACTAGCGGGGAGATCCTACAATGAGCAGTACTTC. It translates to CSRGLAGRSYNEQYF.

V is TRBV3-1 and J is TRBJ1-5; D perhaps matches TRBD1 (5 bases). V dropped 5 bases and J dropped 9 bases, with 20 bases sitting between them. The CDR3 has 15 residues. CDR1 and CDR2 (germline): LGHDT, YNNKEL (reference sequence). This chain's CDR3 is CASSGGGYLSGPQHF. The CDR3 DNA is TGTGCCAGCAGCGGGGGAGGGTACCTCTCAGGGCCCCAGCATTTT.

Notes on this clonotype: This may arise from a read error, as a much more abundant clone is one base away. The chain links TRBV14 to TRBJ2-1; D ambiguous. The CDR3 has 14 amino acids. Between the trimmed V and J ends, which lost 4 bases and 12 bases, there was a span of 19 bases. The V gene's germline CDR1 is SGHDN and CDR2 FVKESK. CDR3 residues: CASSPDPGRRAQFF. CDR3 nucleotides: TGTGCCAGCAGCCCCGACCCGGGTCGCCGGGCGCAGTTCTTC.

This clonotype was detected ten times or more. A junction boundary mismatches the germline segment, possibly from a read error. The chain uses TRBV5-1 and TRBJ2-1; D is perhaps TRBD1 (5 bases). Germline V gene data show CDR1 as SGHRS and CDR2 as YFSETQ. This CDR3 has 15 residues. The CDR3 sequence is CASSLDRSSYNEQFF. The CDR3 coding sequence is TGTGCCAGCAGCCTAGACAGATCCTCCTACAATGAGCAGTTCTTC. The full variable domain, its missing parts supplied by reference TRBV5-1 and TRBJ2-1, is KAGVTQTPRYLIKTRGQQVTLSCSPISGHRSVSWYQQTPGQGLQFLFEYFSETQRNKGNFPGRFSGRQFSNSRSEMNVSTLELGDSALYLCASSLDRSSYNEQFFGPGTRLTVL.

This chain uses TRBV6-2 or TRBV6-3 with TRBJ1-5; TRBD1 might be the D (5 bases). Trimming took 0 bases from V and 3 from J, leaving 9 bases between them. The CDR3 loop spans 15 amino acids. Germline values: CDR1 MNHEY, CDR2 SVGEGT. The CDR3 DNA reads as TGTGCCAGCAGTTACTCGACCAGGGTCAATCAGCCCCAGCATTTT. It translates to CASSYSTRVNQPQHF.

The chain recombines TRBV28 with TRBJ1-6; 7 positions agree with TRBD1. The CDR3 is 20 amino acids. V lost 3 bases, J lost 7 bases, and 21 bases stayed unmatched. Germline-derived CDR1 and CDR2 are MDHEN and SYDVKM. The DNA for the CDR3 is TGTGCCAGCAGTTTTTATAGGGGCCCGGGGAGGGGGCGAGTGAATTCACCCCTCCACTTT. Amino acid sequence: CASSFYRGPGRGRVNSPLHF.

This clonotype appeared many times. The V call is TRBV29-1, the J call TRBJ1-5; D not resolved. V shed 1 base and J shed 2 bases, with 9 bases lying between them. CDR1 is SQVTM, CDR2 ANQGSEA, per germline. The CDR3 extends over 14 amino acids. CDR3 in amino acids: CSVEAGAGNQPQHF. Written as DNA, the CDR3 is TGCAGCGTTGAAGCGGGAGCGGGCAATCAGCCCCAGCATTTT.

The chain recombines TRBV11-2 with TRBJ2-2, with D unclear. Germline V gene lookup returns CDR1 SGHAT and CDR2 FQNNGV. The germline V and J ends were trimmed by 6 bases and 2 bases, with 10 bases remaining between them. The CDR3 is 14 amino acids. The CDR3 nucleotides are TGTGCCAGCAGTCAATTACTCAACACCGGGGAGCTGTTTTTT. Translated: CASSQLLNTGELFF. The full variable domain, completed using reference TRBV11-2 and TRBJ2-2, is EAGVAQSPRYKIIEKRQSVAFWCNPISGHATLYWYQQILGQGPKLLIQFQNNGVVDDSQLPKDRFSAERLKGVDSTLKIQPAKLEDSAVYLCASSQLLNTGELFFGEGSRLTVL.

Many counts were recorded for this clonotype. This sequence joins TRBV27 and TRBJ2-1, with D tentatively TRBD2 (7 bases). The CDR3 loop spans 15 amino acids. Germline V CDR1 and CDR2: MNHEY, SMNVEV (reference sequence). Trimming stripped 6 bases from V and 7 bases from J, with 19 bases between. CDR3 amino acids: CASRQMGGAGNEQFF. CDR3 sequence (DNA): TGTGCCAGCAGGCAAATGGGGGGGGCCGGGAATGAGCAGTTCTTC.

This chain connects TRBV6-1 to TRBJ1-3; D not certain. CDR3 length: 11 amino acids. The V end was cut by 11 bases, the J end by 4 bases, with 9 bases between. From germline, CDR1 is MNHNS and CDR2 SASEGT. In DNA form, the CDR3 reads TGTGCCGAACGCGGGGGAAACACCATATATTTT. This gives the protein CAERGGNTIYF.

In the case of this clonotype: This could be a read error, since a much larger clone is one nucleotide away. This chain uses TRBV7-2 with TRBJ1-4; 7 bases are a match to TRBD1. The CDR3 has 13 residues. Germline values: CDR1 SGHTA, CDR2 FQGNSA. CDR3 coding DNA: TGTGCCAGCACCCGGGACAGAAACGAAAAACTGTCTTTT. It codes for CASTRDRNEKLSF.

With respect to this clonotype: Possible read error: a much larger clone is one base away. The CDR3 region is CACRLGYLTDTQYF. The CDR3 nucleotides read TGCGCCTGCAGACTTGGGTACCTCACAGATACGCAGTATTTT. V usage is TRBV5-1 and J usage is TRBJ2-3; D remains ambiguous. Per the germline V gene, CDR1 is SGHRS and CDR2 is YFSETQ. This CDR3 region has 14 residues.

This clonotype was recorded many times. This chain links TRBV6-2 or TRBV6-3 with TRBJ2-1, with a weak D call TRBD2 (6 bases). CDR1 is MNHEY, CDR2 SVGEGT, per germline. The V and J ends lost 6 bases and 4 bases respectively, with 22 bases between them. The length of the CDR3 is 17 residues. The CDR3 DNA follows: TGTGCCAGCAGCGACTTAGCCATGGGGGGTCGGTACAATGAGCAGTTCTTC. Translating it yields CASSDLAMGGRYNEQFF.

There are many counts of this clonotype. The chain carries TRBV7-9 and TRBJ2-5, with 7 bases that match TRBD1. The ends lost 1 base at V and 2 bases at J; junction bases unmatched: 4. This CDR3 comprises 15 residues. CDR1 is SEHNR, CDR2 FQNEAQ, per germline (reference sequence). In DNA, the CDR3 is TGTGCCAGCAGCTTAGGATCGGGACAGCAAGAGACCCAGTACTTC. Translating gives CASSLGSGQQETQYF.

In this sample, this clonotype turned up many times. The chain links TRBV12-3 or TRBV12-4 to TRBJ1-2; D not certain. The length of the CDR3 is 13 residues. Trimming removed 6 bases at V and 6 bases at J, with 14 bases between. As DNA, the CDR3 is TGTGCCAGCAGCTCTTACCCACTGGATGGCTACACCTTC. Translating gives CASSSYPLDGYTF.

Note on this clonotype: Since a much larger clone is just one base distant, this may be a read error. The chain carries TRBV5-1 and TRBJ2-1, with 8 nucleotides matching TRBD2. Germline V lookup: CDR1 SGHRS, CDR2 YFSETQ. The CDR3 sequence is 16 residues long. V shed 3 bases, J shed 13 bases, and the junction held 18 bases outside the gene matches. In DNA form, the CDR3 reads TGCGCCAGCAGCTCACCAGCGGGGGATCCATATGGGACCCAGTTCTTC. Residues: CASSSPAGDPYGTQFF.

As to this clonotype: A much larger clone lies a single base off, so this may be a read error. This chain links TRBV20-1 with TRBJ2-5; the match to TRBD2 covers 8 bases. This CDR3 contains 15 residues. Germline-derived CDR1 and CDR2 are DFQATT and SNEGSKA (reference sequence). Here the CDR3 reads CSAQKPAGVQETQDF. DNA of the CDR3: TGCAGTGCCCAAAAGCCAGCGGGAGTCCAAGAGACCCAGGACTTC.

Comment on this clonotype: A much larger clone lies a single base off, so this may be a read error. V and J are TRBV20-1 and TRBJ2-1, with D uncertain. Germline V CDR1 and CDR2: DFQATT, SNEGSKA (reference sequence). V lost 0 bases, J lost 13 bases, and 16 bases lay in between. CDR3 length equals 13 residues. The CDR3 sequence: CSARDEVRETQFF. The CDR3 nucleotides are TGCAGTGCTAGAGACGAGGTGAGAGAGACCCAGTTCTTC.